The 29 T cell receptor beta chains given below trace back to one sample, sequenced in a study of shared T cell receptors in the human thymus. Profiling relied on immunoSEQ multiplex PCR, and the TCRdb table lists in-frame clones only, not all of them. The sample lists hundreds of thousands of clones, roughly 90% seen once, with about 0.01% in the top ten. A further study also used this sample, focusing on human thymus T cells.

The sample taken for sequencing was thymocytes. The receptors stem from a boy less than two years old with a congenital heart defect.

This clone has a single count. The chain uses TRBV9 and TRBJ1-5; the D gene is possibly TRBD1 (5 bases). Germline V gene sequence: CDR1 SGDLS, CDR2 YYNGEE. Trimming shortened V by 4 bases and J by 4 bases, and 12 bases separated the two germline ends. This CDR3 is 14 amino acids long. The CDR3 loop reads CASSRGGGNQPQHF. CDR3 bases: TGTGCCAGCAGCCGCGGGGGGGGAAATCAGCCCCAGCATTTT.

This chain uses TRBV9 with TRBJ2-2; D not certain. The V gene lost 3 bases and the J gene lost 4 bases, with 16 bases spanning the gap. Germline values: CDR1 SGDLS, CDR2 YYNGEE. This CDR3 has 16 residues. CDR3 in amino acids: CASSARPGSSTGELFF. CDR3 DNA sequence: TGTGCCAGCAGCGCCAGGCCAGGCTCCAGCACCGGGGAGCTGTTTTTT.

CDR3 sequence (DNA): TGTGCCAGTTGGGACAGGGGGTCCGGCTCTGGGGCCAACGTCCTGACTTTC. Protein sequence: CASWDRGSGSGANVLTF. The V and J genes are TRBV19 and TRBJ2-6, with TRBD1 matching 11 bases. Germline assignment: CDR1 LNHDA and CDR2 SQIVND (reference sequence). V was pared by 8 bases and J by 0 bases, with 6 bases of the junction left unmatched. The CDR3 loop spans 17 amino acids.

V is TRBV12-5 and J is TRBJ1-2; 7 nucleotides match TRBD1. The CDR3 has 14 amino acids. Losses at the gene ends were 3 bases for V and 2 bases for J; bases not matched to a gene: 3. Germline V CDR1 and CDR2: LGHNT, FRNRAP. The CDR3 DNA reads as TGTGCTAGTGGTTTTTCGACAGGGAACTATGGCTACACCTTC. Its translation is CASGFSTGNYGYTF.

The rearrangement joins TRBV28 to TRBJ2-7; the D gene is possibly TRBD1 (6 bases). The germline gives CDR1 MDHEN, CDR2 SYDVKM. V shed 6 bases and J shed 6 bases, with 21 bases lying between them. The CDR3 covers 15 residues. CDR3 DNA: TGTGCCAGCAGACACAGGGTCGTAAGTCCCTGCGAGCAGTACTTC. It encodes CASRHRVVSPCEQYF.

The chain carries TRBV19 and TRBJ2-1, with 8 bases that match TRBD2. Losses at the gene ends were 10 bases for V and 5 bases for J; bases not matched to a gene: 7. The germline gives CDR1 LNHDA, CDR2 SQIVND (reference sequence). This CDR3 comprises 13 residues. The CDR3 sequence: CATEREKDNEQFF. DNA of the CDR3: TGTGCCACTGAGCGGGAGAAGGACAATGAGCAGTTCTTC.

The rearrangement uses TRBV27 and TRBJ2-1, with D possibly TRBD2 on 6 matching bases. The CDR3 consists of 13 residues. Trimming pared 4 bases from V and 10 bases from J, leaving 14 bases between. Germline loops: CDR1 MNHEY, CDR2 SMNVEV (reference sequence). CDR3 residues: CASSSATSFEQFF. The DNA of the CDR3 is TGTGCCAGCAGTTCGGCAACTAGCTTCGAGCAGTTCTTC.

The chain employs TRBV9 and TRBJ2-1; 11 nucleotides match TRBD2. This CDR3 contains 18 residues. With V trimmed by 3 bases and J by 5 bases, 13 bases remained unmatched. Germline values: CDR1 SGDLS, CDR2 YYNGEE. The CDR3 loop is CASSATGLADGNHNEQFF. The CDR3 bases are TGTGCCAGCAGCGCCACGGGACTAGCGGACGGAAATCACAATGAGCAGTTCTTC. The variable domain in full, completed from reference TRBV9 and TRBJ2-1, reads DSGVTQTPKHLITATGQRVTLRCSPRSGDLSVYWYQQSLDQGLQFLIQYYNGEERAKGNILERFSAQQFPDLHSELNLSSLELGDSALYFCASSATGLADGNHNEQFFGPGTRLTVL.

The V and J genes are TRBV7-9 and TRBJ2-5; D may be TRBD1 (5 bases). The germline V gene has CDR1 SEHNR and CDR2 FQNEAQ (reference sequence). The CDR3 has 15 residues. With 5 bases removed from V and 3 bases from J, the gap between germline ends came to 16 bases. The CDR3 region is CASSPRPLGEETQYF. The CDR3, as DNA: TGTGCCAGCAGCCCCCGGCCCCTAGGGGAAGAGACCCAGTACTTC.

The chain has TRBV5-6 and TRBJ2-5; possibly TRBD2 for D (5 bases). In germline, CDR1 is SGHDT, CDR2 YYEEEE. The ends were cut back, 4 bases at V and 2 bases at J, with 15 bases in the middle. This CDR3 spans 15 amino acids. CDR3 in amino acids: CASSSGGQEQETQYF. CDR3 in DNA: TGTGCCAGCAGCAGTGGCGGGCAGGAGCAAGAGACCCAGTACTTC.

This clone has only one observation. V usage is TRBV7-9 and J usage is TRBJ2-1, with D possibly TRBD2 on 6 matching bases. The germline V and J ends were trimmed by 7 bases and 0 bases, with 10 bases remaining between them. Germline V lookup: CDR1 SEHNR, CDR2 FQNEAQ (reference sequence). CDR3 length equals 14 residues. The CDR3 spells CASTRGSSYNEQFF. The CDR3, as DNA: TGTGCCAGCACTCGGGGGAGCTCCTACAATGAGCAGTTCTTC.

The chain carries TRBV5-6 and TRBJ2-7; D is perhaps TRBD1 (6 bases). The CDR3 has 17 amino acids. Germline CDR1 SGHDT, CDR2 YYEEEE. V was clipped by 2 bases and J by 3 bases, with 21 bases between them. In nucleotides, the CDR3 is TGTGCCAGCAGCTTTTTAGGTTTTGAAGGGGGACACTACGAGCAGTACTTC. Translation gives CASSFLGFEGGHYEQYF. The full variable domain, rest sourced from reference TRBV5-6 and TRBJ2-7, is DAGVTQSPTHLIKTRGQQVTLRCSPKSGHDTVSWYQQALGQGPQFIFQYYEEEERQRGNFPDRFSGHQFPNYSSELNVNALLLGDSALYLCASSFLGFEGGHYEQYFGPGTRLTVT.

This sequence joins TRBV28 and TRBJ2-1; 11 positions match TRBD2. Per germline, CDR1 MDHEN and CDR2 SYDVKM. The V gene end was trimmed by 5 bases and the J gene end by 0 bases; junction bases not matched to a gene: 12. This CDR3 has 19 residues. The CDR3 spells CASSPPTSGDLSSYNEQFF. For the CDR3, the DNA is TGTGCCAGCAGTCCCCCGACTAGCGGGGACCTAAGCTCCTACAATGAGCAGTTCTTC.

Here the CDR3 reads CATSPTSEGSYEQYF. The CDR3 coding sequence is TGTGCCACCAGTCCTACTAGCGAGGGCTCCTACGAGCAGTACTTC. The chain carries TRBV15 and TRBJ2-7, with 7 bases that match TRBD2. The trim removed 6 bases at V and 0 bases at J, leaving 8 bases unmatched. CDR3 length equals 15 residues. In germline, CDR1 is LNHNV, CDR2 YYDKDF (reference sequence).

The chain uses TRBV6-5 and TRBJ2-1; tentatively, D is TRBD2 (5 bases). Trimming left V 6 bases short and J 9 bases short, with 15 bases between. The germline V gene encodes CDR1 MNHEY and CDR2 SVGAGI. The CDR3 has 13 residues. CDR3 loop: CASRPPGWREQFF. CDR3 in DNA: TGTGCCAGCAGACCACCGGGGTGGCGTGAGCAGTTCTTC.

The chain is built from TRBV2 and TRBJ2-1; 9 positions agree with TRBD2. V lost 7 bases, J lost 4 bases, and 23 bases stayed unmatched. CDR1 is SNHLY, CDR2 FYNNEI, per germline. CDR3 length equals 20 residues. The CDR3 nucleotides are TGTGCCAGCACCCAACAGAGGGGAGGTAGCGGGAGCAAGACATACAATGAGCAGTTCTTC. This encodes CASTQQRGGSGSKTYNEQFF.

This chain uses TRBV9 with TRBJ2-3; D possibly corresponds to TRBD2 (5 bases). This CDR3 comprises 15 residues. V gave up 1 base and J gave up 5 bases, with 14 bases separating them. The V gene's germline CDR1 is SGDLS and CDR2 YYNGEE. CDR3 amino acids: CASSVTAGVQDTQYF. The CDR3 coding sequence is TGTGCCAGCAGCGTAACTGCGGGTGTGCAAGATACGCAGTATTTT.

V gene TRBV6-1 combines with J gene TRBJ2-1; possible D gene TRBD2, 6 bases. Germline-derived CDR1 and CDR2 are MNHNS and SASEGT. The CDR3 contains 12 residues. V gave up 11 bases and J gave up 9 bases, with 17 bases separating them. DNA for the CDR3: TGTGCCCTCGCGGCGGGGACGGTTGAGCAGTTCTTC. This codes for CALAAGTVEQFF.

V usage is TRBV7-2 and J usage is TRBJ2-3, with D perhaps matching TRBD2 (5 bases). There are 14 residues in the CDR3. V lost 5 bases and J lost 1, with 10 bases in between. Looked up from germline, CDR1 is SGHTA and CDR2 is FQGNSA. CDR3 DNA sequence: TGTGCCAGCAGCCACTCCGGGGGCACAGATACGCAGTATTTT. Amino acid sequence: CASSHSGGTDTQYF.

This clone was picked up one time. The V gene is TRBV6-6, the J gene TRBJ2-7, with TRBD1 identical over 9 bases. CDR3 size: 13 residues. The trim removed 7 bases at V and 3 bases at J, leaving 4 bases unmatched. Germline values: CDR1 MNHNY, CDR2 SVGAGI (reference sequence). The CDR3 spells CASTKGQGYEQYF. The CDR3 DNA reads TGTGCCAGCACCAAGGGACAGGGCTACGAGCAGTACTTC.

The gene calls are TRBV27 and TRBJ1-5; D is undetermined. V dropped 6 bases and J dropped 5 bases, with 8 bases sitting between them. The CDR3 is made up of 12 amino acids. Germline CDR1 is MNHEY and CDR2 is SMNVEV (reference sequence). CDR3 protein: CASRERDQPQHF. CDR3 DNA sequence: TGTGCCAGCAGGGAGAGGGATCAGCCCCAGCATTTT.

This clone was found once. V usage is TRBV29-1 and J usage is TRBJ1-1; D may be TRBD1 (6 bases). V lost 6 bases, J lost 1 base, and 9 bases lay in between. This CDR3 contains 12 residues. Germline CDR1 reads SQVTM; CDR2 reads ANQGSEA. The CDR3 DNA sequence: TGCAGCGTGGGGGGGCAGAACACTGAAGCTTTCTTT. It specifies CSVGGQNTEAFF. Looking up the rest from reference TRBV29-1 and TRBJ1-1 gives the full variable domain: SAVISQKPSRDICQRGTSLTIQCQVDSQVTMMFWYRQQPGQSLTLIATANQGSEATYESGFVIDKFPISRPNLTFSTLTVSNMSPEDSSIYLCSVGGQNTEAFFGQGTRLTVV.

This clone came up a few times. V and J are TRBV19 and TRBJ1-1; no clear D. Germline lookup yields CDR1 LNHDA and CDR2 SQIVND (reference sequence). Trimming stripped 6 bases from V and 6 bases from J, with 11 bases between. The CDR3 totals 12 residues. CDR3 DNA: TGTGCCAGTAGCAACCTAATCCCTGAAGCTTTCTTT. It yields the protein CASSNLIPEAFF.

The gene calls are TRBV7-2 and TRBJ1-2; TRBD1 agrees at 7 bases. J gave up 4 bases and V 1 base, and 12 bases lay outside the gene matches. The CDR3 is made up of 17 amino acids. The germline V gene has CDR1 SGHTA and CDR2 FQGNSA. Here the CDR3 reads CASSLVKGTGESYGYTF. The DNA for the CDR3 is TGTGCCAGCAGCTTAGTAAAGGGAACAGGGGAAAGCTATGGCTACACCTTC.

The chain recombines TRBV7-2 with TRBJ2-5; TRBD2 agrees at 8 bases. The CDR3 consists of 17 residues. Germline V gene lookup returns CDR1 SGHTA and CDR2 FQGNSA. Trimming took 5 bases from V and 1 from J; bases not matched to a gene: 12. The CDR3 DNA is TGTGCCAGCAGCCCTGGACTAGCCGAAAACATCCAAGAGACCCAGTACTTC. Translated, it gives CASSPGLAENIQETQYF.

The V gene is TRBV19, the J gene TRBJ1-3, with D maybe TRBD1 (5 bases). This CDR3 is 14 amino acids long. The V gene's germline CDR1 is LNHDA and CDR2 SQIVND (reference sequence). V was shortened by 6 bases and J by 4 bases, with 13 bases between the two germline ends. The CDR3 DNA reads TGTGCCAGTAGATCCCCAGGGCCCGGAAACACCATATATTTT. It translates to CASRSPGPGNTIYF.

The chain has TRBV30 and TRBJ1-4; TRBD1 matches 8 bases. The CDR3 length is 14 residues. Germline V CDR1 and CDR2: GTSNPN, SVGIG (reference sequence). V shed 2 bases, J shed 9 bases, and the junction held 8 bases outside the gene matches. CDR3 sequence (DNA): TGTGCCTGGAGTAGCAGGACAGGGCGCCAAAAACTGTTTTTT. Translation: CAWSSRTGRQKLFF.

The gene calls are TRBV5-5 and TRBJ1-5; D is possibly TRBD1 (5 bases). Germline CDR1 reads SGHKS; CDR2 reads YYEKEE (reference sequence). The CDR3 sequence is 16 residues long. Deletions cut 2 bases from V and 0 bases from J, with 12 bases between. The CDR3 coding sequence is TGTGCCAGCAGCTTAACAGGCCTCCATAGCAATCAGCCCCAGCATTTT. Amino acids: CASSLTGLHSNQPQHF. Filled out from reference TRBV5-5 and TRBJ1-5, the complete variable domain reads DAGVTQSPTHLIKTRGQQVTLRCSPISGHKSVSWYQQVLGQGPQFIFQYYEKEERGRGNFPDRFSARQFPNYSSELNVNALLLGDSALYLCASSLTGLHSNQPQHFGDGTRLSIL.

The V and J genes are TRBV20-1 and TRBJ2-1; possibly TRBD2 for D (6 bases). Germline V CDR1 and CDR2: DFQATT, SNEGSKA (reference sequence). Trimming removed 6 bases at V and 9 bases at J, with 12 bases between. The CDR3 spans 11 residues. The CDR3 here is CSATLASEQFF. As DNA, the CDR3 is TGCAGTGCAACCCTAGCGTCTGAGCAGTTCTTC.